The 17 T cell receptor beta chains below were found in one sample sequenced in a study of shared clonotypes between healthy human individuals. Profiled with immunoSEQ multiplex PCR; TCRdb holds only in-frame clones, not every one. The data show over 2 million clones, less than 95% seen once. Sequenced material: naive CD4+ T cells from PBMCs. Subset indicated: CD45RA+ positively selected. Receptors were obtained from a man between 18 and 35 years old in good health. Some clones in this sample may be carry-over from other donors' samples.

The gene calls are TRBV7-6 and TRBJ2-1; TRBD2 matches 8 bases. CDR3 size: 16 residues. The V gene's germline CDR1 is SGHVS and CDR2 FNYEAQ. V trimming: 8 bases; J trimming: 4 bases; junction bases outside the gene matches: 13. The DNA for the CDR3 is TGTGCCAGCGGACCGCGGACTAGCCTAAAATACAATGAGCAGTTCTTC. It codes for CASGPRTSLKYNEQFF.

In its sample, this clone was seen a few times. The chain is built from TRBV1 and TRBJ2-1; TRBD2 is the table's D call, not checked against the DNA. TRBV1 is a known pseudogene. The CDR3 sequence is 13 residues long. In DNA form, the CDR3 reads TGCACCAGCAGCTGCGGGTGTCACAATGAGCAGTTCTTC. Translation gives CTSSCGCHNEQFF.

The CDR3 region is CASSSIGPNTEAFF. The CDR3 nucleotides read TGTGCCAGCAGTTCCATAGGACCGAACACTGAAGCTTTCTTT. V and J are TRBV6-5 and TRBJ1-1, with D hard to call. Germline V gene sequence: CDR1 MNHEY, CDR2 SVGAGI. Trimming cost V 4 bases and J 1 base, with 10 bases left between them. The CDR3 runs 14 residues.

This clone was counted once. The identical CDR3 is also encoded by other nucleotide sequences in the sample. The chain combines TRBV18 with TRBJ2-5, with D unresolved. CDR3 size: 13 residues. The germline V and J ends were trimmed by 2 bases and 5 bases, with 9 bases remaining between them. CDR1 is KGHSH and CDR2 is LQKENI in the germline V gene. CDR3 region: CASSPGTPETQYF. In nucleotides, the CDR3 is TGTGCCAGCTCACCAGGCACCCCGGAGACCCAGTACTTC.

The chain recombines TRBV5-1 with TRBJ1-5; D uncertain. The CDR3 totals 18 residues. Trimming took off 4 bases at V and 3 bases at J, with 23 bases between the two ends. CDR1 and CDR2 (germline): SGHRS, YFSETQ. CDR3: CASSGRRAVVCINQPQHF. The CDR3 DNA follows: TGCGCCAGCAGCGGTAGAAGGGCCGTTGTCTGTATCAATCAGCCCCAGCATTTT.

The chain combines TRBV7-2 with TRBJ2-7; the D gene is possibly TRBD2 (6 bases). The CDR3 runs 13 residues. Trimming took off 1 base at V and 5 bases at J, with 9 bases between the two ends. CDR1 is SGHTA, CDR2 FQGNSA, per germline. CDR3 in DNA: TGTGCCAGCAGCTTAGGCGGGACGAACGAGCAGTACTTC. Translating gives CASSLGGTNEQYF.

A single count supports this clone. The CDR3 DNA is TGTGCCTGGAGCCTATTCGGGAGCAGGGGGCTATTGCGGGGCTACACCTTC. Amino acids: CAWSLFGSRGLLRGYTF. The J gene is TRBJ1-2, the V gene TRBV30; TRBD1 matches at 8 bases. The CDR3 consists of 17 residues. The germline gives CDR1 GTSNPN, CDR2 SVGIG (reference sequence). V shed 3 bases and J 8 bases; nucleotides not matched to a gene: 20.

This sequence joins TRBV27 and TRBJ2-1; 7 positions match TRBD2. J was trimmed by 0 bases and V by 7 bases; bases with no gene match: 9. The CDR3 has 16 amino acids. The germline V gene has CDR1 MNHEY and CDR2 SMNVEV (reference sequence). CDR3 amino acids: CASTIKRDDSYNEQFF. The CDR3 DNA reads TGTGCCAGCACCATTAAGCGGGACGACTCCTACAATGAGCAGTTCTTC.

V gene TRBV6-5 combines with J gene TRBJ1-5; TRBD1 aligns across 8 bases. The germline V gene encodes CDR1 MNHEY and CDR2 SVGAGI. Unmatched junction bases numbered 8, after V lost 6 bases and J lost 4 bases. The CDR3 has 15 residues. CDR3 amino acids: CASSRQGMANQPQHF. Here the CDR3 DNA reads TGTGCCAGCAGCCGACAGGGGATGGCGAATCAGCCCCAGCATTTT.

The chain couples TRBV30 to TRBJ1-2; no reliable D call. There are 13 residues in the CDR3. Germline CDR1 and CDR2: GTSNPN and SVGIG (reference sequence). V was trimmed by 4 bases and J by 0 bases, leaving 9 bases between them. CDR3 in amino acids: CAWTAVTNYGYTF. CDR3 sequence (DNA): TGTGCCTGGACGGCAGTCACTAACTATGGCTACACCTTC.

The genes are TRBV7-3 and TRBJ2-1; weak D call: TRBD2 (5 bases). Between the trimmed V and J ends, which lost 3 bases and 7 bases, there was a span of 16 bases. The CDR3 has 15 residues. Germline CDR1 reads SGHTA; CDR2 reads FQGTGA. Here the CDR3 reads CASSFRGLAGNEQFF. The DNA for the CDR3 is TGTGCCAGCAGCTTCAGAGGGCTAGCAGGAAATGAGCAGTTCTTC.

The rearrangement links TRBV28 to TRBJ2-2, with D possibly TRBD1 on 6 matching bases. V lost 5 bases, J lost 0 bases, and 19 bases lay in between. Germline V gene lookup returns CDR1 MDHEN and CDR2 SYDVKM. The CDR3 loop spans 18 amino acids. In DNA form, the CDR3 reads TGTGCCAGCAGTCGCCCCTGGGGGCAGCCCGCGAACACCGGGGAGCTGTTTTTT. Its translation: CASSRPWGQPANTGELFF.

The J gene is TRBJ1-2, the V gene TRBV5-1; D might be TRBD1 (6 bases). The CDR3 covers 15 residues. Germline CDR1 is SGHRS and CDR2 is YFSETQ. V was trimmed by 0 bases and J by 4 bases, leaving 13 bases between them. CDR3 in DNA: TGCGCCAGCAGCTTGGACGAAGGGACATCCTATGGCTACACCTTC. It is translated as CASSLDEGTSYGYTF.

V and J are TRBV9 and TRBJ1-3; 7 bases line up with TRBD1. CDR3 length equals 18 residues. V gave up 0 bases and J gave up 2 bases; unmatched junction bases: 11. CDR1 and CDR2 (germline): SGDLS, YYNGEE. The CDR3 loop reads CASSVDPLQGLAGNTIYF. The CDR3 DNA follows: TGTGCCAGCAGCGTAGACCCCCTACAGGGGTTAGCTGGAAACACCATATATTTT. The variable domain in full, with the rest retrieved from reference TRBV9 and TRBJ1-3, is DSGVTQTPKHLITATGQRVTLRCSPRSGDLSVYWYQQSLDQGLQFLIQYYNGEERAKGNILERFSAQQFPDLHSELNLSSLELGDSALYFCASSVDPLQGLAGNTIYFGEGSWLTVV.

This sequence joins TRBV5-1 and TRBJ2-5, with 8 bases fitting TRBD1. Unmatched junction bases numbered 10, after V lost 4 bases and J lost 5 bases. The CDR3 sequence is 15 residues long. Germline-derived CDR1 and CDR2 are SGHRS and YFSETQ. CDR3 DNA: TGCGCCAGCAGCGCACAGGGGGGCGAGTCCGAGACCCAGTACTTC. Its translation: CASSAQGGESETQYF.

This chain links TRBV27 with TRBJ2-3, with D perhaps matching TRBD2 (5 bases). The CDR3 loop spans 15 amino acids. From germline, CDR1 is MNHEY and CDR2 SMNVEV (reference sequence). V lost 5 bases and J 6 bases, leaving 18 bases between the germline ends. CDR3 nucleotides: TGTGCCAGCAGTCACTTTTGGGGAGATGAGGATACGCAGTATTTT. This gives the protein CASSHFWGDEDTQYF.

V usage is TRBV4-2 and J usage is TRBJ2-3; 7 bases agree with TRBD1. Germline CDR1 is LGHNA and CDR2 is YNFKEQ. The ends lost 1 base at V and 2 bases at J; junction bases unmatched: 6. The length of the CDR3 is 16 residues. CDR3 nucleotides: TGTGCCAGCAGCCAAGGGGACAGATTGAACACAGATACGCAGTATTTT. Its protein is CASSQGDRLNTDTQYF.